These 5 T cell receptor beta chains originate from one sample sequenced in a study of blood T cell repertoires in COVID-19. The assay was immunoSEQ multiplex PCR, and TCRdb's table has in-frame clones only and misses some. The table records about 300,000 clones, around 84% of them present only once. Source material: peripheral blood. The receptors were gathered from a human donor with COVID-19, enrolled during active disease. The donor label of this sample is uncertain.

This clone was seen once. The V call is TRBV7-6, the J call TRBJ1-1; 9 nucleotides align to TRBD1. The CDR3 is made up of 17 amino acids. Germline V CDR1 and CDR2: SGHVS, FNYEAQ. V lost 0 bases and J lost 4; bases outside the gene matches: 9. The CDR3 region has the DNA TGTGCCAGCAGCTTAGCGTTGCCCCGGGACAGGGCCACTGAAGCTTTCTTT. Protein: CASSLALPRDRATEAFF.

This rearrangement joins TRBV27 to TRBJ1-6; 12 positions agree with TRBD1. Germline CDR1 and CDR2: MNHEY and SMNVEV (reference sequence). V trimming: 5 bases; J trimming: 8 bases; junction bases outside the gene matches: 10. This CDR3 has 17 residues. The CDR3 here is CASSGYGTGGFHSPLHF. CDR3 coding DNA: TGTGCCAGCAGTGGCTACGGGACAGGGGGCTTTCATTCACCCCTCCACTTT.

DNA of the CDR3: TGTGCCAGCAGTAAGTTACAGGGAGTGGGCCAAGAGACCCAGTACTTC. Amino acids: CASSKLQGVGQETQYF. The rearrangement uses TRBV28 and TRBJ2-5, with D maybe TRBD1 (6 bases). The CDR3 runs 16 residues. The germline CDR1 and CDR2 sequences are MDHEN and SYDVKM. V was trimmed by 5 bases and J by 1 base, leaving 17 bases between them.

This rearrangement joins TRBV28 to TRBJ2-7, with 16 nucleotides matching TRBD2. The CDR3 has 16 residues. CDR1 MDHEN and CDR2 SYDVKM come from the germline V gene. With V trimmed by 4 bases and J by 2 bases, 2 bases remained unmatched. CDR3: CASSWGLAGGPYEQYF. The CDR3 DNA is TGTGCCAGCAGTTGGGGACTAGCGGGAGGGCCCTACGAGCAGTACTTC.

The rearrangement joins TRBV2 to TRBJ1-1; D may be TRBD1 (6 bases). V shed 5 bases and J shed 1 base, with 8 bases lying between them. Germline assignment: CDR1 SNHLY and CDR2 FYNNEI. The CDR3 is 13 amino acids. CDR3 sequence (DNA): TGTGCCAGCAGTCTACAGGGGAACACTGAAGCTTTCTTT. Translating gives CASSLQGNTEAFF.